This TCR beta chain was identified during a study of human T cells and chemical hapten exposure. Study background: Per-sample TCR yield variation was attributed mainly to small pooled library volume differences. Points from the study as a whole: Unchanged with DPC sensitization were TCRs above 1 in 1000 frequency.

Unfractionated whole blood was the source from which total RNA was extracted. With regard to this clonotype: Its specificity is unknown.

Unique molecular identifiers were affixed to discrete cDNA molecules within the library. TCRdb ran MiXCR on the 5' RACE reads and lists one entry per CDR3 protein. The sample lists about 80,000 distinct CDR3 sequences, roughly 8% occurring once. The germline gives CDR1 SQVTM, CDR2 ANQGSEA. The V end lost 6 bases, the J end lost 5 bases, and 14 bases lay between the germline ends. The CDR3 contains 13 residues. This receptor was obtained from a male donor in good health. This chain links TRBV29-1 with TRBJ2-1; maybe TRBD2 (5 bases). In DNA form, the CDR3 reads TGCAGCGTCCTCGCTAGCAGTGACAATGAGCAGTTCTTC. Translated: CSVLASSDNEQFF.